The 21 T cell receptor beta chains presented below share a single source sample, sequenced in a study of T cell responses to AZD1222 COVID-19 vaccine. Profiling relied on immunoSEQ multiplex PCR, and the TCRdb table lists in-frame clones only, not all of them. The sample yields 95,000 to 150,000 clones, about 85% seen once. Here the sequenced sample was peripheral blood, taken 28 days after the second AZD1222 dose. These receptors were collected from an adult who received the AZD1222 COVID-19 vaccine.

The CDR3 region is CAWRLAGLSRDEQFF. In nucleotides, the CDR3 is TGTGCCTGGAGATTAGCGGGGCTTTCTAGGGATGAGCAGTTCTTC. V gene TRBV30 combines with J gene TRBJ2-1; 8 bases align to TRBD2. Trimming removed 3 bases from V and 8 bases from J; junction bases left unmatched: 12. The CDR3 sequence is 15 residues long. CDR1 GTSNPN and CDR2 SVGIG come from the germline V gene (reference sequence).

The chain recombines TRBV7-9 with TRBJ2-1; D unresolved. Germline-derived CDR1 and CDR2 are SEHNR and FQNEAQ (reference sequence). V was shortened by 5 bases and J by 0 bases, with 11 bases between the two germline ends. There are 15 residues in the CDR3. The CDR3 loop is CASSTRLSSYNEQFF. CDR3 sequence (DNA): TGTGCCAGCAGCACCCGTCTTAGCTCCTACAATGAGCAGTTCTTC.

This chain joins TRBV19 and TRBJ1-1, with D unresolved. Trimming cost V 7 bases and J 4 bases, with 13 bases left between them. The V gene's germline CDR1 is LNHDA and CDR2 SQIVND (reference sequence). CDR3 length: 13 amino acids. CDR3: CASTTRSLTEAFF. The DNA of the CDR3 is TGTGCCAGTACCACACGCTCGCTCACTGAAGCTTTCTTT.

The gene calls are TRBV18 and TRBJ1-1; tentative D call: TRBD1 (5 bases). CDR3 length: 18 residues. The germline V and J ends were trimmed by 4 bases and 5 bases, with 26 bases remaining between them. Germline CDR1 KGHSH, CDR2 LQKENI. CDR3 nucleotides: TGTGCCAGCTCACGGTCCGGGGACCGAACCAGGAAGGGTACTGAAGCTTTCTTT. As protein: CASSRSGDRTRKGTEAFF.

The J gene is TRBJ1-1, the V gene TRBV9; TRBD1 is a possible D gene (5 bases). This CDR3 is built from 15 residues. Trimming pared 6 bases from V and 0 bases from J, leaving 15 bases between. The germline V gene has CDR1 SGDLS and CDR2 YYNGEE. CDR3 sequence (DNA): TGTGCCAGCAACCCCATGCCGGGGGTGAACACTGAAGCTTTCTTT. The encoded protein is CASNPMPGVNTEAFF.

The table lists this clone with a count of one. The chain carries TRBV5-1 and TRBJ2-5; D is tentatively TRBD1 or TRBD2 (5 bases each). The CDR3 extends over 17 amino acids. Deletions cut 4 bases from V and 3 bases from J, with 22 bases between. Germline CDR1 reads SGHRS; CDR2 reads YFSETQ. CDR3 in DNA: TGCGCCAGCAGCCCTATTACGGGACCCCAACTCGAAGAGACCCAGTACTTC. Its translation is CASSPITGPQLEETQYF.

The genes are TRBV19 and TRBJ1-3, with no clear D. CDR1 and CDR2 (germline): LNHDA, SQIVND (reference sequence). Between the trimmed V and J ends, which lost 6 bases and 0 bases, there was a span of 12 bases. This CDR3 spans 15 amino acids. The CDR3: CASRKLLDSGNTIYF. The CDR3 DNA reads as TGTGCCAGTAGAAAACTTCTTGACTCTGGAAACACCATATATTTT.

This clone appeared a few times. This chain links TRBV5-4 with TRBJ2-5; a possible D gene is TRBD2 (5 bases). Germline loops: CDR1 SGHNT, CDR2 YYREEE (reference sequence). V was cut by 1 base and J by 4 bases, with 8 bases left in between. The length of the CDR3 is 13 residues. CDR3 amino acids: CASSLRESETQYF. Here the CDR3 DNA reads TGTGCCAGCAGCTTGCGGGAATCAGAGACCCAGTACTTC.

In this sample, this clone turned up once. V is TRBV19 and J is TRBJ1-1; possibly TRBD1 for D (5 bases). Trimming took off 7 bases at V and 5 bases at J, with 17 bases between the two ends. The CDR3 has 14 amino acids. Germline CDR1 LNHDA, CDR2 SQIVND (reference sequence). The CDR3 bases are TGTGCCAGTACCCTCCGGCGGGGCGCGACTGAAGCTTTCTTT. Protein: CASTLRRGATEAFF.

The V call is TRBV19, the J call TRBJ2-3; tentative D call: TRBD2 (6 bases). Looked up from germline, CDR1 is LNHDA and CDR2 is SQIVND (reference sequence). The germline V and J ends were trimmed by 7 bases and 4 bases, with 18 bases remaining between them. CDR3 length equals 15 residues. The CDR3 coding sequence is TGTGCCAGTAAACAAGGGGTCGGGGGACCAGATACGCAGTATTTT. Translation gives CASKQGVGGPDTQYF.

The chain has TRBV5-4 and TRBJ1-2; the match to TRBD1 covers 11 bases. The CDR3 consists of 17 residues. CDR1 is SGHNT and CDR2 is YYREEE in the germline V gene (reference sequence). V lost 4 bases to trimming and J lost 4 bases; unmatched junction nucleotides: 12. CDR3 DNA sequence: TGTGCCAGCAGCATCGGACAGGGGGCATCGGTGGGCTATGGCTACACCTTC. Amino acids: CASSIGQGASVGYGYTF.

CDR3 bases: TGTGCCAGCAGCCAATCGGCAGGGGGCTTTGAAGATACGCAGTATTTT. Protein sequence: CASSQSAGGFEDTQYF. The chain has TRBV5-4 and TRBJ2-3; 8 positions match TRBD1. With 4 bases clipped from V and 5 bases from J, the junction kept 12 bases outside the gene matches. CDR3 size: 16 residues. Germline CDR1 and CDR2: SGHNT and YYREEE (reference sequence).

The chain combines TRBV2 with TRBJ1-2, with D possibly being TRBD1 (6 bases). Trimming left V 10 bases short and J 10 bases short, with 13 bases between. Per germline, CDR1 SNHLY and CDR2 FYNNEI. The CDR3 has 10 amino acids. The CDR3 DNA follows: TGTGCCACCCCCAGGGGTCACTACACCTTC. Its protein is CATPRGHYTF.

The V gene is TRBV11-2, the J gene TRBJ1-5; 8 nucleotides agree with TRBD1. Germline-derived CDR1 and CDR2 are SGHAT and FQNNGV. Trimming took 5 bases from V and 5 from J; bases not matched to a gene: 8. The CDR3 loop spans 15 amino acids. In nucleotides, the CDR3 is TGTGCCAGCAGCCCAGACAGGGGATTTTATCAGCCCCAGCATTTT. Its protein is CASSPDRGFYQPQHF.

Only one count was recorded for this clone. The J gene is TRBJ2-1, the V gene TRBV30; TRBD2 matches at 11 bases. Germline lookup yields CDR1 GTSNPN and CDR2 SVGIG (reference sequence). This CDR3 region has 15 residues. The V segment lost 5 bases and the J segment 7 bases; nucleotides outside the gene matches: 10. This CDR3 reads CAWGPSGGRKNEQFF. CDR3 nucleotides: TGTGCCTGGGGTCCTAGCGGGGGGCGAAAGAATGAGCAGTTCTTC.

This clone was seen only a few times. Other DNA sequences within the sample encode an identical CDR3. This chain connects TRBV4-1 to TRBJ1-5; D remains unclear. The CDR3 has 15 residues. Germline V gene lookup returns CDR1 MGHRA and CDR2 YSYEKL. Trimming shortened V by 0 bases and J by 4 bases, and 10 bases separated the two germline ends. The CDR3 reads CASSQDRAANQPQHF. The CDR3 region has the DNA TGCGCCAGCAGCCAAGATCGGGCAGCTAATCAGCCCCAGCATTTT.

The V gene is TRBV10-2, the J gene TRBJ1-6; D gene uncertain. This CDR3 spans 14 amino acids. Germline V CDR1 and CDR2: WSHSY, SAAADI. Trimming removed 2 bases from V and 7 bases from J, with 9 bases in between. The CDR3 DNA reads as TGCGCCAGCAGTGAGGCAGGTGGGAATTCACCCCTCCACTTT. As protein: CASSEAGGNSPLHF.

As DNA, the CDR3 is TGTGCCAGCAGGGTAGGGGTGGGGGATGGCTACACCTTC. Translated, it gives CASRVGVGDGYTF. The chain carries TRBV11-2 and TRBJ1-2; the D gene is possibly TRBD1 (5 bases). The germline gives CDR1 SGHAT, CDR2 FQNNGV. The length of the CDR3 is 13 residues. Trimming left V 6 bases short and J 6 bases short, with 14 bases between.

The chain uses TRBV11-2 and TRBJ2-1, with 7 bases identical to TRBD2. Trimming took 1 base from V and 11 from J; bases not matched to a gene: 11. CDR3 length equals 15 residues. Per the germline V gene, CDR1 is SGHAT and CDR2 is FQNNGV. The CDR3 nucleotides read TGTGCCAGCAGCTTAGTGGCGGGGGTCGCCCCCCAGCAGTTCTTC. Residues: CASSLVAGVAPQQFF.

This chain links TRBV19 with TRBJ2-1, with D perhaps TRBD1 (6 bases). The CDR3 loop spans 15 amino acids. Germline V gene sequence: CDR1 LNHDA, CDR2 SQIVND (reference sequence). V was trimmed by 3 bases and J by 4 bases, leaving 13 bases between them. The CDR3 reads CASSIQGQAYNEQFF. The CDR3 coding sequence is TGTGCCAGTAGTATCCAGGGGCAAGCGTACAATGAGCAGTTCTTC.

The sample holds a few counts of this clone. The J gene is TRBJ2-1, the V gene TRBV18; the D call may be TRBD1 or TRBD2 (6 bases each). Trimming removed 4 bases at V and 7 bases at J, with 11 bases between. Germline V lookup: CDR1 KGHSH, CDR2 LQKENI. The CDR3 is made up of 13 amino acids. CDR3 sequence: CASSLQGTNEQFF. In DNA form, the CDR3 reads TGTGCCAGCTCACTTCAGGGGACTAATGAGCAGTTCTTC. Full variable domain (outside the CDR3, taken from reference TRBV18 and TRBJ2-1): NAGVMQNPRHLVRRRGQEARLRCSPMKGHSHVYWYRQLPEEGLKFMVYLQKENIIDESGMPKERFSAEFPKEGPSILRIQQVVRGDSAAYFCASSLQGTNEQFFGPGTRLTVL.